This T cell receptor beta chain was captured by sequencing in a study of shared clonotypes between healthy human individuals. Study in general: The study used three CD4 naive, three CD4 memory, two CD8 naive and one CD8 memory plate per donor. Study findings and constraints: Depth of sequencing was expected to influence donor clonotype sharing.

Some clones are missing from TCRdb's copy, which holds only in-frame ones; the method was immunoSEQ multiplex PCR. The table includes about 2,100,000 clones, roughly 91% detected once. Germline CDR1 and CDR2: SGHTA and FQGNSA. This CDR3 region has 15 residues. Trimming removed 5 bases from V and 2 bases from J, with 13 bases in between. Terminally differentiated effector memory CD45RA+ cells were excluded from the naive CD8 cells, which were CD45RO-negative and positively selected for CCR7. A word on this clone: Its cognate antigen is unknown.

Material for sequencing was naive CD8+ T cells from PBMCs. The chain combines TRBV7-2 with TRBJ1-3, with a weak D call TRBD1 (5 bases). This TCR was recovered from a man aged 18 to 29 in good health. Some clones in this sample may be carry-over from other donors' samples. The CDR3: CASSKGPGTGNTIYF. CDR3 bases: TGTGCCAGCAGCAAGGGGCCGGGAACTGGAAACACCATATATTTT.